Each of the 4 T cell receptor beta chains below was sequenced from the same sample in a study of shared clonotypes between healthy human individuals. Profiled with immunoSEQ multiplex PCR; TCRdb holds only in-frame clones, not every one. The sample holds more than 2 million clones, 90% to 97% seen once. Sequencing was done on a sample of naive CD4+ T cells sorted from blood. This sample's subset: CD45RA+ positively selected. The source is a man between 18 and 29 years old in good health.

Details on this clone: This sample includes further DNA sequences coding for the same CDR3. V gene TRBV19 combines with J gene TRBJ1-4; 9 bases match TRBD1. Trimming cost V 6 bases and J 5 bases; bases outside gene matches: 4. The CDR3 runs to 14 residues. Germline assignment: CDR1 LNHDA and CDR2 SQIVND (reference sequence). CDR3 region: CASSGTGSNEKLFF. The CDR3 coding sequence is TGTGCCAGTAGCGGGACAGGGTCGAATGAAAAACTGTTTTTT.

This clone has just one count. The chain employs TRBV27 and TRBJ2-7, with D perhaps TRBD2 (6 bases). Germline CDR1 and CDR2: MNHEY and SMNVEV (reference sequence). The CDR3 contains 15 residues. V lost 5 bases and J lost 2, with 16 bases in between. CDR3 bases: TGTGCCAGCAGTGGGACTTGGGCAGAAACCTACGAGCAGTACTTC. Encoded protein: CASSGTWAETYEQYF.

This chain links TRBV5-1 with TRBJ2-5; perhaps D is TRBD1 or TRBD2 (6 bases each). This CDR3 contains 15 residues. From germline, CDR1 is SGHRS and CDR2 YFSETQ. Trimming took 1 base from V and 3 from J, leaving 13 bases between them. CDR3 DNA sequence: TGCGCCAGCAGCTTGCTCAGGGGAGGCGAAGAGACCCAGTACTTC. It is translated as CASSLLRGGEETQYF.

V usage is TRBV7-6 and J usage is TRBJ1-1; D remains unclear. Trimming stripped 5 bases from V and 1 base from J, with 8 bases between. The CDR3 consists of 13 residues. Germline V gene lookup returns CDR1 SGHVS and CDR2 FNYEAQ. The CDR3 region is CASSSGTNTEAFF. In nucleotides, the CDR3 is TGTGCCAGCAGCAGCGGAACGAACACTGAAGCTTTCTTT.